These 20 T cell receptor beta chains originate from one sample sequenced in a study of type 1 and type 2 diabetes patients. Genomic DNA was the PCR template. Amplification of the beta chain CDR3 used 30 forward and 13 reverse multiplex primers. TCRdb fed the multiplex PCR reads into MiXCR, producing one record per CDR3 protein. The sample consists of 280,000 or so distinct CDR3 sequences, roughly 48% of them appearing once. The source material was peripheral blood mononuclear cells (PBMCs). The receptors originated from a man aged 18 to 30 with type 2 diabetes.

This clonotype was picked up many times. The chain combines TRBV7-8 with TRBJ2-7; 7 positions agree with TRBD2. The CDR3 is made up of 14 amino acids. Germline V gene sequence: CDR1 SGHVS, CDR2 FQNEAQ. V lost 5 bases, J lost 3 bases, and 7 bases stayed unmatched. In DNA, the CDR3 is TGTGCCAGCAGCCGCACTAGCGAGGGCTACGAGCAGTACTTC. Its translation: CASSRTSEGYEQYF.

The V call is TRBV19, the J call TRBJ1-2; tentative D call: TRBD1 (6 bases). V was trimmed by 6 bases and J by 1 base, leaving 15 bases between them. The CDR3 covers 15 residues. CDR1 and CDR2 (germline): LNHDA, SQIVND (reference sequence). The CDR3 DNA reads TGTGCCAGTAGGGGGGCCGGGGGACTTAACTATGGCTACACCTTC. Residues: CASRGAGGLNYGYTF.

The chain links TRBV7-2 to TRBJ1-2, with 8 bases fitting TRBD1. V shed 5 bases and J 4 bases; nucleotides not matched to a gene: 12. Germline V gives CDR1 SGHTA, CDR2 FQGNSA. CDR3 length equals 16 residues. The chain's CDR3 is CASSPTLGQDFYGYTF. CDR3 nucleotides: TGTGCCAGCAGCCCCACTTTGGGACAGGACTTCTATGGCTACACCTTC.

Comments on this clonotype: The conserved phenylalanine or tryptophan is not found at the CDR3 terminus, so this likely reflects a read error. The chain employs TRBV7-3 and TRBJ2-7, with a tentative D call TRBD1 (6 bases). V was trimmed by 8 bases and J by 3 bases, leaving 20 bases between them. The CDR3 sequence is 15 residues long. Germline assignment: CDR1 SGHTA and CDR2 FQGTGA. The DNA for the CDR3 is TGTGCCAGCGACCCCTCCGACAGGACCCTCTACGAGCAGTACTCC. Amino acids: CASDPSDRTLYEQYS.

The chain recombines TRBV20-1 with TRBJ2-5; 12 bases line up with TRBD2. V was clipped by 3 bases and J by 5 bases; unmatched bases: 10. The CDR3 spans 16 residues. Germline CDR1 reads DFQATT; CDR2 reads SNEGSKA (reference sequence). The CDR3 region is CSARGSSGGARETQYF. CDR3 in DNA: TGCAGTGCTAGGGGTTCTAGCGGGGGGGCCAGGGAGACCCAGTACTTC.

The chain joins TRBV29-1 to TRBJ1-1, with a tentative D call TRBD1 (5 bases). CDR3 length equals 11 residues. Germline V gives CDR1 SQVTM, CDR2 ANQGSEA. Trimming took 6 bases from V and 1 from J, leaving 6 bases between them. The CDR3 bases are TGCAGCGTAACAGGGAACACTGAAGCTTTCTTT. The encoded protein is CSVTGNTEAFF.

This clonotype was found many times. This CDR3 is CASSAIERTQYF. CDR3 coding DNA: TGTGCCAGCAGTGCCATTGAGCGGACCCAGTACTTC. This chain joins TRBV2 and TRBJ2-5; D ambiguous. CDR1 and CDR2 from the germline V gene are SNHLY and FYNNEI. The CDR3 is 12 amino acids. V lost 4 bases to trimming and J lost 7 bases, with 10 bases between them.

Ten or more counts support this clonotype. The CDR3 protein is CASSQDQSDTFHYEQYF. CDR3 DNA sequence: TGTGCCAGCAGCCAAGACCAATCGGACACTTTTCACTACGAGCAGTACTTC. V usage is TRBV14 and J usage is TRBJ2-7, with D possibly TRBD1 on 5 matching bases. Germline-derived CDR1 and CDR2 are SGHDN and FVKESK. There are 17 residues in the CDR3. Trimming cost V 0 bases and J 3 bases, with 18 bases left between them.

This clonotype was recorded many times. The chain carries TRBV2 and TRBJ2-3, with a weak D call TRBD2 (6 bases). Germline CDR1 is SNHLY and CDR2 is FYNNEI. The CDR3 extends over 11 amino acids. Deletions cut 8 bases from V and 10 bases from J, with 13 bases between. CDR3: CASGRIEAQYF. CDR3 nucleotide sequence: TGTGCCAGCGGGAGGATAGAGGCGCAGTATTTT.

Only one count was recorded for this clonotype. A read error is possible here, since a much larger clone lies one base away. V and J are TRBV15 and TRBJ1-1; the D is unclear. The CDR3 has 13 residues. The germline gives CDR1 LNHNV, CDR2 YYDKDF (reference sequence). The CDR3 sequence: CASSREWDTEAFF. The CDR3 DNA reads TGTGCCTCCAGCAGAGAGTGGGACACTGAAGCTTTCTTT.

The CDR3 DNA reads as TGTGCCAGCAGGGATTCCACAGGGGGAGTGGGAACTGAAGCTTTCTTT. Protein: CASRDSTGGVGTEAFF. The chain recombines TRBV6-6 with TRBJ1-1; 8 bases are shared with TRBD1. The CDR3 is made up of 16 amino acids. Germline V gene sequence: CDR1 MNHNY, CDR2 SVGAGI (reference sequence). The V segment lost 6 bases and the J segment 5 bases; nucleotides outside the gene matches: 14.

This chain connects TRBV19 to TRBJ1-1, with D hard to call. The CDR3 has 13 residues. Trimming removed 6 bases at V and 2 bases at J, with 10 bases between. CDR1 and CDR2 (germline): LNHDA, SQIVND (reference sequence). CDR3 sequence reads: CASRVGVNTEAFF. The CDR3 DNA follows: TGTGCCAGTAGAGTGGGTGTCAACACTGAAGCTTTCTTT.

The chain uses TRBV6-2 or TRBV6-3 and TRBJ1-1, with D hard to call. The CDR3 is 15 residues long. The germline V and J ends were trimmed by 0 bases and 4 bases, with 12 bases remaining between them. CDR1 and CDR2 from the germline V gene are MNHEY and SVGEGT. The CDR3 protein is CASSYSWLGSTEAFF. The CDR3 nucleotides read TGTGCCAGCAGTTACTCCTGGCTGGGGAGCACTGAAGCTTTCTTT.

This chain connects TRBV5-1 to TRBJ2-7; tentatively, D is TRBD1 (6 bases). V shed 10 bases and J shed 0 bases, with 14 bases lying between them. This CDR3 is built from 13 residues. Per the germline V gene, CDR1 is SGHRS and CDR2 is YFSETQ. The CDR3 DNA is TGCGCCTGCACTGGGGACAACTCCTACGAGCAGTACTTC. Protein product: CACTGDNSYEQYF.

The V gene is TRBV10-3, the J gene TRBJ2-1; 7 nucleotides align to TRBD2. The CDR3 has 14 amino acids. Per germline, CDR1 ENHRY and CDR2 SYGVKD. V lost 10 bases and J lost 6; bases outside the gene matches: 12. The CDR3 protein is CATAAGRPLNEQFF. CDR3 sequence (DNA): TGTGCCACCGCAGCGGGACGCCCCCTCAATGAGCAGTTCTTC.

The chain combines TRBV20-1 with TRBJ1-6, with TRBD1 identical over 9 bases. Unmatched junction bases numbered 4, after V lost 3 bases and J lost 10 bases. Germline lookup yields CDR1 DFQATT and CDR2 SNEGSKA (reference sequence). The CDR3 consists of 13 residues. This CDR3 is CSARTGGWSPLHF. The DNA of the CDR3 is TGCAGTGCTAGGACAGGGGGATGGTCACCCCTCCACTTT.

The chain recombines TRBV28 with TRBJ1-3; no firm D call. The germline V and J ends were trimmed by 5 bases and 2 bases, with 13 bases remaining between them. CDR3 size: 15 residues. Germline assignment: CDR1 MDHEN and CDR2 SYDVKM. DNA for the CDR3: TGTGCCAGCAGTCGGCCAGTTGGTACTGGAAACACCATATATTTT. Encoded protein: CASSRPVGTGNTIYF.

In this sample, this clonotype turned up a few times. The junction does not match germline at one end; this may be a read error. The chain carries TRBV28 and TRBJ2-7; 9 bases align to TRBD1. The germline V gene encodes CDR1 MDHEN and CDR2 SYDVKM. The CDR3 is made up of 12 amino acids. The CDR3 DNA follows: TGTGCCAGCATGGGTAGACAGGGGGATTGCACCTTC. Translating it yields CASMGRQGDCTF.

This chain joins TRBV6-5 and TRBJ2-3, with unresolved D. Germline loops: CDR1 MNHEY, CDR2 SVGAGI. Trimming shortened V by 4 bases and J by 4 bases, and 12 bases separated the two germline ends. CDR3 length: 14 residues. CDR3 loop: CASSFGPRPDTQYF. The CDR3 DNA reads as TGTGCCAGCAGTTTTGGCCCTCGCCCAGATACGCAGTATTTT.

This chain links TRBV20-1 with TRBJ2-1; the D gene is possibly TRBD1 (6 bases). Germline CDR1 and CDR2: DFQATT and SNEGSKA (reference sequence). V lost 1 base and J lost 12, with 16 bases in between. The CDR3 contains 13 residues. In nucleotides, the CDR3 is TGCAGTGCTAGAGTTTACAGGGTGGACTTGCAGTTCTTC. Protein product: CSARVYRVDLQFF.